A selection of T cell receptor beta chains follows, all from one sample in a study of shared clonotypes between healthy human individuals. The table came from immunoSEQ multiplex PCR; TCRdb's copy has only in-frame clones and leaves some out. The sample consists of over 1.4 million clones, roughly 97% of them appearing once. Sequenced: naive CD4+ T cells sorted from blood. Receptors originate from a man between 25 and 39 years old in good health. Each CDR3 is given with its conserved first and last residue. A D gene is named only where the DNA matches it firmly. Size is omitted from some rows. Given values are once, few, many or a class for expanded clones.

>-|13|TRBV6-1|-|TRBJ2-7
TGTGCCAGCAGTGAACAGACAAACTACGAGCAGTACTTC
CASSEQTNYEQYF
>TRBD1|15|TRBV2|-|TRBJ1-4
TGTGCCAGCAGATACGACAGGGGAACTAATGAAAAACTGTTTTTT
CASRYDRGTNEKLFF
>-|13|TRBV7-2|-|TRBJ2-4
TGTGCCTTCAGCGGTATAGCCAAAAACATTCAGTACTTC
CAFSGIAKNIQYF
>-|13|TRBV7-9|-|TRBJ2-7
TGTGCCAGCAGCCCCACTGGGTCCTACGAGCAGTACTTC
CASSPTGSYEQYF
>-|13|TRBV6-5|-|TRBJ2-2
TGTGCCAGCAGTTACGTGGGTGGGGGGGAGCTGTTTTTT
CASSYVGGGELFF
>-|12|TRBV10-3|-|TRBJ2-7
TGTGCCGCCAGAGGGAGTTCCTACGAGCAGTACTTC
CAARGSSYEQYF
>-|12|TRBV7-9|-|TRBJ1-5
TGTGCCAGCAGCCCAGATAACCAGCCCCAGCATTTT
CASSPDNQPQHF
>-|15|TRBV9|once|TRBJ2-1
TGTGCCAGCAGCGTAGAGGCGGGTTCCTACAATGAGCAGTTCTTC
CASSVEAGSYNEQFF
>-|15|TRBV5-1|-|TRBJ2-7
TGCGCCAGCAGCTTGGCCTTGGGAGGTGCCTACGAGCAGTACTTC
CASSLALGGAYEQYF
>TRBD2|18|TRBV28|-|TRBJ2-2
TGTGCCAGCAGTTTAAATGTGGTGGCGGGAGGGCCGACCGGGGAGCTGTTTTTT
CASSLNVVAGGPTGELFF
>-|17|TRBV4-3|-|TRBJ2-1
TGCGCCAGCAGCCAAGGTGGTGCGCGGTTAGCCTACAATGAGCAGTTCTTC
CASSQGGARLAYNEQFF
>TRBD1|16|TRBV7-2|-|TRBJ1-2
TGTGCCAGCAGCTTAGTATCTACAGGGGCTAACTATGGCTACACCTTC
CASSLVSTGANYGYTF
>-|12|TRBV7-2|-|TRBJ1-1
TGTGCCAGCAGCTTAGATAAAGGGAAAGCTTTCTTT
CASSLDKGKAFF
>-|10|TRBV5-4|-|TRBJ2-1
TGTGCCAGCAGCTTCAATGAGCAGTTCTTC
CASSFNEQFF
>-|20|TRBV27|-|TRBJ2-3
TGTGCCAGCAGTTCATACGACAGGGCGGGAAGCGGTCCTTTCACAGATACGCAGTATTTT
CASSSYDRAGSGPFTDTQYF
>-|14|TRBV25-1|-|TRBJ2-1
TGTGCCAGCAGTGAGGGTAGGGATGCAGATGAGCAGTTCTTC
CASSEGRDADEQFF
>-|12|TRBV28|-|TRBJ2-1
TGTGCCAGCAGTCCCGGGCCGAGCCGACAGTTCTTC
CASSPGPSRQFF
>TRBD1|16|TRBV9|-|TRBJ1-2
TGTGCCAGCAGCCCCTTAAAGGGGGCTGCGAACTATGGCTACACCTTC
CASSPLKGAANYGYTF
>-|15|TRBV11-3|-|TRBJ2-7
TGTGCCAGCAGCCTGTCGCCGACATTCTCCTACGAGCAGTACTTC
CASSLSPTFSYEQYF
>TRBD2|15|TRBV5-1|-|TRBJ2-5
TGCGCCAGCAGCTTGGTGGGACTAGCGGGAGAGACCCAGTACTTC
CASSLVGLAGETQYF
>TRBD1|13|TRBV9|-|TRBJ2-7
TGTGCCAGCAGCGTAGTAGGGGGCCACGAGCAGTACTTC
CASSVVGGHEQYF
>-|13|TRBV5-1|-|TRBJ1-5
TGCGCCAGCAGCCCCCGGGAGGGCCAGCCCCAGCATTTT
CASSPREGQPQHF
>-|16|TRBV14|-|TRBJ2-2
TGTGCCAGCAGCCAGGTGTCTACCCTGAACGCCGGGGAGCTGTTTTTT
CASSQVSTLNAGELFF
>TRBD2|14|TRBV13|-|TRBJ2-3
TGTGCCAGCAGCAAGCGGGAGAGGTCAGATACGCAGTATTTT
CASSKRERSDTQYF
>-|14|TRBV6-1|-|TRBJ2-7
TGTGCCAGCCGTACTACCACCCAGGGCTACGAGCAGTACTTC
CASRTTTQGYEQYF